A selection of T cell receptor beta chains follows, all from one sample in a study of CD8+CD57+ T cells in acquired aplastic anemia. TCRdb itself ran the reads through MiXCR, one entry per CDR3 protein. The top ten hold around a quarter of the sample, which has 35,000 to 50,000 distinct CDR3 sequences, 55% to 80% seen once. Material for sequencing was sorted CD4+, CD8+, or CD8+CD57+ T cells (not recorded which) from PBMCs. These receptors all stem from a human donor in good health, serving as a control. The CDR3 runs from the conserved cysteine through the conserved F or W. D genes are given only for firm matches. Clone size is stated in some rows and not others, as once, few, many or a class when expanded.

J,V,D,size,DNA,CDR3
TRBJ2-5,TRBV10-3,TRBD2,NA,TGTGCCATCAGTGGACTAGCGGAAGAGACCCAGTACTTC,CAISGLAEETQYF
TRBJ2-7,TRBV10-1,TRBD1,NA,TGCGCCAGCAGTGCTTGCCGGGACAGGGGCACCTACGAGCAGTACTTC,CASSACRDRGTYEQYF
TRBJ1-2,TRBV19,NA,NA,TGTGCCAGTAGTATGTCTCCCGGGATCCCTTATGGCTACACCTTC,CASSMSPGIPYGYTF
TRBJ1-1,TRBV29-1,NA,few,TGCAGCGTTGAGCAGGCGAACACTGAAGCTTTCTTT,CSVEQANTEAFF
TRBJ2-6,TRBV2,NA,NA,TGTGCCAGCAGTGAAGGGAGACTTGGGGCCAACGTCCTGACTTTC,CASSEGRLGANVLTF
TRBJ2-5,TRBV29-1,TRBD1,NA,TGCAGCGTTGGACAGGGGCAAGAGACCCAGTACTTC,CSVGQGQETQYF
TRBJ1-6,TRBV25-1,NA,once,TGTGCCAGCAGTGTGGGGGGAGGTAATTCACCCCTCCACTTT,CASSVGGGNSPLHF
TRBJ2-1,TRBV25-1,TRBD1,NA,TGTGCCAGCAGCCCAACCACAGGGGAGAGTAGGAATGAGCAGTTCTTC,CASSPTTGESRNEQFF
TRBJ2-5,TRBV19,TRBD2,NA,TGTGCCAGTAACCCGGGAGGGCGCTCCTTTTCCGAAGAGACCCAGTACTTC,CASNPGGRSFSEETQYF
TRBJ2-7,TRBV9,TRBD1,NA,TGTGCCAGCAGCGTAGCGGGACAGGGGACCTACGAGCAGTACTTC,CASSVAGQGTYEQYF
TRBJ2-2,TRBV10-2,NA,NA,TGCGCCAGCATAGGGGCTTCGGGCACCGGGGAGCTGTTTTTT,CASIGASGTGELFF
TRBJ2-7,TRBV9,TRBD1,medium-sized,TGTGCCAGCAGCGCAGGGACAGGGGGCAACGAGCAGTACTTC,CASSAGTGGNEQYF
TRBJ2-5,TRBV29-1,TRBD1,NA,TGCAGCGGTCGGAGGTGGGACAGGGGCCAAGAGACCCAGTACTTC,CSGRRWDRGQETQYF
TRBJ1-1,TRBV2,NA,many,TGTGCCAGCAGTGAAGCGCTCGGGCAGTTGAACACTGAAGCTTTCTTT,CASSEALGQLNTEAFF